These 27 T cell receptor beta chains came from one sample sequenced in a study of CD8 T cells in Susac syndrome. RNA was extracted with the RNeasy kit, and a quantity of about 0.45 to 1 ug was reverse transcribed using random hexamers. TCRdb recomputed calls from the immunoSEQ multiplex PCR reads with MiXCR, one row per CDR3 protein. Of 400,000 or so distinct CDR3 sequences in the sample, around 83% are singletons; the top ten hold approximately 0.12%. The sample taken for sequencing was CD8+ T cells from PBMCs. These receptors all stem from a human donor with multiple sclerosis.

The gene calls are TRBV5-1 and TRBJ2-2; no firm D call. This CDR3 spans 12 amino acids. The V gene's germline CDR1 is SGHRS and CDR2 YFSETQ. V lost 8 bases and J lost 2, with 7 bases in between. CDR3 residues: CASFLNTGELFF. Here the CDR3 DNA reads TGCGCCAGTTTTCTAAACACCGGGGAGCTGTTTTTT.

The chain links TRBV6-5 to TRBJ1-2; TRBD1 matches at 7 bases. V shed 2 bases and J 4 bases; nucleotides not matched to a gene: 10. The V gene's germline CDR1 is MNHEY and CDR2 SVGAGI. The CDR3 spans 16 residues. CDR3 residues: CASSYTPDRDIYGYTF. The CDR3 coding sequence is TGTGCCAGCAGTTACACACCAGACAGGGATATCTATGGCTACACCTTC.

The chain is built from TRBV9 and TRBJ2-1; perhaps TRBD1 as D (6 bases). The V end lost 3 bases, the J end lost 4 bases, and 14 bases lay between the germline ends. CDR3 length: 15 residues. Germline-derived CDR1 and CDR2 are SGDLS and YYNGEE. The DNA of the CDR3 is TGTGCCAGCAGCGCCTTCGGGACAACATACAATGAGCAGTTCTTC. This translates into CASSAFGTTYNEQFF.

The chain has TRBV27 and TRBJ1-1; 7 bases match TRBD1. The germline V gene encodes CDR1 MNHEY and CDR2 SMNVEV (reference sequence). The CDR3 contains 17 residues. The trim removed 6 bases at V and 4 bases at J, leaving 17 bases unmatched. CDR3 nucleotides: TGTGCCAGCAGCCAGCCGGGGGACAGAGAAGTTGCCACTGAAGCTTTCTTT. The encoded protein is CASSQPGDREVATEAFF.

This rearrangement joins TRBV18 to TRBJ2-1; TRBD1 matches at 9 bases. This CDR3 has 19 residues. The V and J ends lost 2 bases and 4 bases, in that order; junction bases with no gene match: 15. The germline V gene has CDR1 KGHSH and CDR2 LQKENI. CDR3 residues: CASSPITMTDRGIYNEQFF. For the CDR3, the DNA is TGTGCCAGCTCACCAATTACCATGACGGACAGGGGAATTTACAATGAGCAGTTCTTC.

This rearrangement joins TRBV4-1 to TRBJ1-6; tentative D call: TRBD1 (5 bases). The CDR3 length is 14 residues. CDR1 and CDR2 (germline): MGHRA, YSYEKL. V gave up 0 bases and J gave up 7 bases, with 7 bases separating them. CDR3 region: CASSQDRDNSPLHF. CDR3 in DNA: TGCGCCAGCAGCCAAGACAGGGACAATTCACCCCTCCACTTT.

CDR3 amino acids: CASSLGVGQGPYNEQFF. The CDR3 coding sequence is TGCGCCAGCAGCTTGGGTGTAGGACAGGGACCCTACAATGAGCAGTTCTTC. V and J are TRBV5-1 and TRBJ2-1; TRBD1 agrees at 8 bases. The CDR3 extends over 17 amino acids. CDR1 and CDR2 from the germline V gene are SGHRS and YFSETQ. V gave up 0 bases and J gave up 2 bases; unmatched junction bases: 7.

In its sample, this clonotype was seen once. Here the CDR3 reads CSVGTEEGYGYTF. The CDR3 bases are TGCAGCGTTGGAACAGAGGAGGGCTATGGCTACACCTTC. The chain couples TRBV29-1 to TRBJ1-2; D remains ambiguous. V was shortened by 4 bases and J by 4 bases, with 13 bases between the two germline ends. Germline V CDR1 and CDR2: SQVTM, ANQGSEA. This CDR3 spans 13 amino acids.

The chain couples TRBV2 to TRBJ2-2; TRBD1 aligns across 9 bases. There are 16 residues in the CDR3. Trimming removed 8 bases from V and 3 bases from J; junction bases left unmatched: 10. The germline V gene has CDR1 SNHLY and CDR2 FYNNEI. CDR3 sequence reads: CASLSPYRGHTGELFF. CDR3 nucleotides: TGTGCCAGCCTAAGCCCCTACAGGGGGCACACCGGGGAGCTGTTTTTT. Full variable domain (remainder filled in from reference TRBV2 and TRBJ2-2): EPEVTQTPSHQVTQMGQEVILRCVPISNHLYFYWYRQILGQKVEFLVSFYNNEISEKSEIFDDQFSVERPDGSNFTLKIRSTKLEDSAMYFCASLSPYRGHTGELFFGEGSRLTVL.

The DNA of the CDR3 is TGTGCCAGCAGTTTTGACGGCGCTAACTATGGCTACACCTTC. It codes for CASSFDGANYGYTF. The chain links TRBV6-2 or TRBV6-3 to TRBJ1-2; D is unclear. This CDR3 has 14 amino acids. Between the trimmed V and J ends, which lost 4 bases and 0 bases, there was a span of 9 bases. The germline CDR1 and CDR2 sequences are MNHEY and SVGEGT.

The V gene is TRBV6-5, the J gene TRBJ2-4; 10 nucleotides align to TRBD1. The CDR3 length is 15 residues. V shed 6 bases and J 7 bases; nucleotides not matched to a gene: 9. Germline lookup yields CDR1 MNHEY and CDR2 SVGAGI. The CDR3 DNA reads as TGTGCCAGCAGGTCCGGGACAGGGGTTGGGAACATTCAGTACTTC. This codes for CASRSGTGVGNIQYF.

This clonotype was seen a few times. The chain is built from TRBV6-1 and TRBJ2-7; 12 bases line up with TRBD2. Per the germline V gene, CDR1 is MNHNS and CDR2 is SASEGT. Trimming removed 6 bases from V and 3 bases from J; junction bases left unmatched: 3. The CDR3 loop spans 14 amino acids. As DNA, the CDR3 is TGTGCCAGCAGCCGACTAGCGGGGGACTACGAGCAGTACTTC. Protein: CASSRLAGDYEQYF.

The J gene is TRBJ2-7, the V gene TRBV29-1; 7 nucleotides agree with TRBD1. V was clipped by 5 bases and J by 2 bases; unmatched bases: 12. The germline V gene encodes CDR1 SQVTM and CDR2 ANQGSEA. The CDR3 loop spans 15 amino acids. CDR3 DNA: TGCAGCGTTTCCCCCGCTAGACAGGGTGCCTACGAGCAGTACTTC. It codes for CSVSPARQGAYEQYF.

The chain combines TRBV4-1 with TRBJ2-7; TRBD2 might be the D (6 bases). V was trimmed by 6 bases and J by 3 bases, leaving 15 bases between them. The CDR3 sequence is 14 residues long. Germline V gene sequence: CDR1 MGHRA, CDR2 YSYEKL. CDR3 DNA sequence: TGCGCCAGCAGTCACGAACGGGGGAGCTACGAGCAGTACTTC. Translated: CASSHERGSYEQYF.

The chain employs TRBV3-1 and TRBJ2-7; 9 bases match TRBD1. Germline lookup yields CDR1 LGHDT and CDR2 YNNKEL (reference sequence). The V and J ends lost 1 base and 1 base, in that order; junction bases with no gene match: 5. CDR3 size: 16 residues. The CDR3 DNA sequence: TGTGCCAGCAGCCAAGCAACAGGGGGCGGATCCTACGAGCAGTACTTC. It specifies CASSQATGGGSYEQYF.

The chain couples TRBV4-2 to TRBJ1-1, with D unclear. This CDR3 is 13 amino acids long. V was pared by 1 base and J by 5 bases, with 8 bases between. CDR1 and CDR2 from the germline V gene are LGHNA and YNFKEQ. The CDR3 DNA sequence: TGTGCCAGCAGCCAAGGACGGGAAACTGAAGCTTTCTTT. This translates into CASSQGRETEAFF.

The J gene is TRBJ1-5, the V gene TRBV27; TRBD1 matches at 9 bases. The junction had 6 bases not matched to a gene; V was cut back by 0 bases and J by 6 bases. Germline V gives CDR1 MNHEY, CDR2 SMNVEV (reference sequence). The CDR3 totals 16 residues. The CDR3 loop is CASSLSGQGRGQPQHF. The CDR3 DNA reads as TGTGCCAGCAGTTTATCGGGACAGGGACGGGGTCAGCCCCAGCATTTT.

The genes are TRBV2 and TRBJ2-7, with TRBD2 matching 8 bases. Unmatched junction bases numbered 5, after V lost 10 bases and J lost 0 bases. There are 13 residues in the CDR3. Germline V CDR1 and CDR2: SNHLY, FYNNEI. The CDR3 coding sequence is TGTGCCATCCTAGCGGGCGACTCCTACGAGCAGTACTTC. The encoded protein is CAILAGDSYEQYF.

Worth noting for this clonotype: Likely a read error: the CDR3 ends without its conserved phenylalanine or tryptophan. The DNA of the CDR3 is TGTGCCAGCAGTTTATCTAACAGCGTCTACGAGCAGTACCTC. Its translation: CASSLSNSVYEQYL. The gene calls are TRBV27 and TRBJ2-7; D is ambiguous. The V end was cut by 0 bases, the J end by 3 bases, with 9 bases between. CDR3 length equals 14 residues. Germline CDR1 MNHEY, CDR2 SMNVEV (reference sequence).

This chain connects TRBV27 to TRBJ1-2, with 7 nucleotides matching TRBD1. The CDR3 consists of 15 residues. Trimming at V came to 8 bases and at J to 6 bases, leaving 15 bases not matched to a gene. Germline V gene sequence: CDR1 MNHEY, CDR2 SMNVEV (reference sequence). The CDR3 bases are TGTGCCAGCGGTGAACCGGGACAGCCGTTTAATGGCTACACCTTC. Encoded protein: CASGEPGQPFNGYTF.

The rearrangement joins TRBV27 to TRBJ2-7; D unclear. The CDR3 runs to 13 residues. Germline V gives CDR1 MNHEY, CDR2 SMNVEV (reference sequence). Trimming cost V 2 bases and J 5 bases, with 10 bases left between them. The CDR3 DNA is TGTGCCAGCAGTTTAGGGGAAACCCACGAGCAGTACTTC. It translates to CASSLGETHEQYF.

This clonotype was detected once. The V and J genes are TRBV4-1 and TRBJ1-1; possible D gene TRBD1, 5 bases. This CDR3 is built from 16 residues. CDR1 and CDR2 (germline): MGHRA, YSYEKL. V lost 0 bases, J lost 0 bases, and 11 bases lay in between. The CDR3 region is CASSQEWGFMNTEAFF. CDR3 DNA sequence: TGCGCCAGCAGCCAAGAGTGGGGGTTTATGAACACTGAAGCTTTCTTT.

V and J are TRBV29-1 and TRBJ1-2; 12 nucleotides match TRBD1. CDR1 SQVTM and CDR2 ANQGSEA come from the germline V gene. The J segment lost 4 bases and the V segment lost 3 bases, leaving 15 bases of the junction unmatched. This CDR3 spans 18 amino acids. The DNA of the CDR3 is TGCAGCGTTGAGACTTTACCGGGACAGGGGGCGGGTTTCTATGGCTACACCTTC. Protein sequence: CSVETLPGQGAGFYGYTF. The variable domain in full, completed from reference TRBV29-1 and TRBJ1-2, reads SAVISQKPSRDICQRGTSLTIQCQVDSQVTMMFWYRQQPGQSLTLIATANQGSEATYESGFVIDKFPISRPNLTFSTLTVSNMSPEDSSIYLCSVETLPGQGAGFYGYTFGSGTRLTVV.

This rearrangement joins TRBV4-1 to TRBJ2-4, with TRBD2 matching over 10 bases. The CDR3 runs 18 residues. With V trimmed by 0 bases and J by 8 bases, 13 bases remained unmatched. Germline V gene lookup returns CDR1 MGHRA and CDR2 YSYEKL. CDR3 amino acids: CASSQELSASGSADIQYF. CDR3 DNA sequence: TGCGCCAGCAGCCAAGAGTTATCGGCTAGCGGGAGCGCGGACATTCAGTACTTC.

V gene TRBV27 combines with J gene TRBJ2-3; D unresolved. This CDR3 comprises 14 residues. The V gene's germline CDR1 is MNHEY and CDR2 SMNVEV (reference sequence). V was shortened by 2 bases and J by 0 bases, with 6 bases between the two germline ends. The CDR3 loop reads CASSLGPSTDTQYF. The CDR3 coding sequence is TGTGCCAGCAGTTTAGGCCCTAGCACAGATACGCAGTATTTT.

The chain recombines TRBV4-1 with TRBJ2-3, with D perhaps being TRBD1 or TRBD2 (5 bases each). CDR1 and CDR2 from the germline V gene are MGHRA and YSYEKL. V lost 3 bases and J lost 2, with 15 bases in between. The CDR3 length is 16 residues. Written as DNA, the CDR3 is TGCGCCAGCAGCCAGCCCGGGACGGAAAACACAGATACGCAGTATTTT. It specifies CASSQPGTENTDTQYF.

The CDR3 DNA follows: TGCGCCAGCAGTGAGGGGTCCCCCTTTGGTGGCTACACCTTC. Residues: CASSEGSPFGGYTF. The V and J genes are TRBV10-2 and TRBJ1-2; no reliable D call. CDR3 length: 14 residues. Trimming pared 2 bases from V and 7 bases from J, leaving 14 bases between. CDR1 WSHSY and CDR2 SAAADI come from the germline V gene.